These 20 T cell receptor beta chains came from one sample sequenced in a study of blood T cell repertoires in COVID-19. The data were produced by immunoSEQ multiplex PCR, yet TCRdb's version contains in-frame clones alone and is incomplete. Found here are about 300,000 clones, about 89% of them singletons; the top ten hold about 4.2%. Material: peripheral blood. The receptors were sampled from a man aged 35-49 years with acute or convalescent COVID-19.

The V call is TRBV25-1, the J call TRBJ2-5; the match to TRBD1 covers 7 bases. Trimming took 4 bases from V and 2 from J; bases not matched to a gene: 13. The germline gives CDR1 MGHDK, CDR2 SYGVNS. The CDR3 is 17 amino acids. CDR3 in amino acids: CASSVAGTGTAQETQYF. For the CDR3, the DNA is TGTGCCAGCAGTGTCGCCGGGACCGGGACAGCACAAGAGACCCAGTACTTC.

This chain connects TRBV11-2 to TRBJ1-1; D possibly corresponds to TRBD1 (5 bases). Germline V gene sequence: CDR1 SGHAT, CDR2 FQNNGV. The CDR3 covers 12 residues. Trimming removed 5 bases from V and 4 bases from J, with 8 bases in between. In nucleotides, the CDR3 is TGTGCCAGCAGCCAAGGGGCCACTGAAGCTTTCTTT. Its translation is CASSQGATEAFF.

The chain is built from TRBV3-1 (or the pseudogene TRBV3-2) and TRBJ1-4; D possibly corresponds to TRBD1 (6 bases). Germline V lookup: CDR1 LGHDT, CDR2 YNNKEL (reference sequence). This CDR3 has 15 amino acids. V was cut by 2 bases and J by 4 bases, with 11 bases left in between. CDR3 sequence reads: CASSQWDKNNEKLFF. The CDR3 bases are TGTGCCAGCAGCCAATGGGACAAGAATAATGAAAAACTGTTTTTT.

V is TRBV5-1 and J is TRBJ1-1; 9 bases map to TRBD1. V trimming: 0 bases; J trimming: 7 bases; junction bases outside the gene matches: 1. From germline, CDR1 is SGHRS and CDR2 YFSETQ. The CDR3 consists of 13 residues. CDR3 nucleotides: TGCGCCAGCAGCTTGGGGGACAGGGTTGAAGCTTTCTTT. This translates into CASSLGDRVEAFF.

The V gene is TRBV5-1, the J gene TRBJ1-1; weak D call: TRBD1 (5 bases). V shed 3 bases and J shed 1 base, with 13 bases lying between them. Germline-derived CDR1 and CDR2 are SGHRS and YFSETQ. The CDR3 runs to 15 residues. DNA for the CDR3: TGCGCCAGCAGCTCACGGGGACTTAGGAACACTGAAGCTTTCTTT. Protein product: CASSSRGLRNTEAFF.

J is TRBJ1-5 and V is TRBV24-1, with D tentatively TRBD1 (5 bases). The V end was cut by 4 bases, the J end by 2 bases, with 11 bases between. The CDR3 is 15 amino acids. The germline CDR1 and CDR2 sequences are KGHDR and SFDVKD. The CDR3 reads CATSEPGGGNQPQHF. For the CDR3, the DNA is TGTGCCACCAGTGAACCCGGGGGGGGCAATCAGCCCCAGCATTTT.

The gene calls are TRBV5-4 and TRBJ2-7, with D tentatively TRBD1 (5 bases). Trimming removed 4 bases at V and 2 bases at J, with 10 bases between. The CDR3 runs 13 residues. The germline gives CDR1 SGHNT, CDR2 YYREEE (reference sequence). The CDR3: CASSPDRPYEQYF. The CDR3 nucleotides read TGTGCCAGCAGCCCTGACAGACCCTACGAGCAGTACTTC.

The chain is built from TRBV6-1 and TRBJ1-3; weak D call: TRBD1 (6 bases). The CDR3 has 16 residues. V was shortened by 0 bases and J by 2 bases, with 11 bases between the two germline ends. Germline V lookup: CDR1 MNHNS, CDR2 SASEGT. This CDR3 reads CASSEATGITGNTIYF. CDR3 in DNA: TGTGCCAGCAGTGAAGCAACAGGGATCACTGGAAACACCATATATTTT.

The V and J genes are TRBV5-4 and TRBJ1-2, with D perhaps matching TRBD1 (6 bases). CDR1 and CDR2 from the germline V gene are SGHNT and YYREEE (reference sequence). The CDR3 is made up of 12 amino acids. The V end was cut by 4 bases, the J end by 8 bases, with 12 bases between. DNA of the CDR3: TGTGCCAGCAGCCCGGGACATGGGGGCTACACCTTC. As protein: CASSPGHGGYTF.

The chain has TRBV11-3 and TRBJ1-1, with a weak D call TRBD1 (6 bases). Germline V lookup: CDR1 SGHNT, CDR2 YENEEA. This CDR3 comprises 15 residues. Trimming took off 3 bases at V and 5 bases at J, with 16 bases between the two ends. The CDR3 coding sequence is TGTGCCAGCAGCTTCGGAGGGGGGGTAAAAACTGAAGCTTTCTTT. Residues: CASSFGGGVKTEAFF.

The rearrangement uses TRBV19 and TRBJ1-4, with D possibly matching TRBD1 (6 bases). The CDR3 length is 15 residues. The V end was cut by 6 bases, the J end by 4 bases, with 15 bases between. Germline assignment: CDR1 LNHDA and CDR2 SQIVND (reference sequence). CDR3 DNA sequence: TGTGCCAGTAGCGCGACCCGACAGGTTAATGAAAAACTGTTTTTT. Its translation: CASSATRQVNEKLFF.

V and J are TRBV27 and TRBJ1-1; 8 bases fit TRBD1. With 8 bases clipped from V and 1 base from J, the junction kept 15 bases outside the gene matches. CDR3 length equals 17 residues. Germline lookup yields CDR1 MNHEY and CDR2 SMNVEV (reference sequence). The CDR3 sequence: CASGRISGGGSNTEAFF. As DNA, the CDR3 is TGTGCCAGCGGACGCATATCAGGGGGCGGTTCGAACACTGAAGCTTTCTTT.

This chain uses TRBV3-1 (or the pseudogene TRBV3-2) with TRBJ2-1; 9 positions match TRBD2. The CDR3 consists of 17 residues. The germline V gene encodes CDR1 LGHDT and CDR2 YNNKEL (reference sequence). J was trimmed by 7 bases and V by 0 bases; bases with no gene match: 10. The CDR3 nucleotides read TGTGCCAGCAGCCAAGAGGTGGGAGCGGGGGGTGGGAATGAGCAGTTCTTC. Translation gives CASSQEVGAGGGNEQFF.

This chain links TRBV5-5 with TRBJ1-5, with 12 bases aligning to TRBD1. Germline V lookup: CDR1 SGHKS, CDR2 YYEKEE (reference sequence). Germline trimming cut 4 bases from V and 9 bases from J; bases unmatched to any gene: 5. This CDR3 comprises 14 residues. CDR3: CASSPGTGGMPQHF. In DNA, the CDR3 is TGTGCCAGCAGCCCCGGGACAGGGGGCATGCCCCAGCATTTT.

V is TRBV5-4 and J is TRBJ2-1, with 14 nucleotides matching TRBD2. This CDR3 region has 16 residues. From germline, CDR1 is SGHNT and CDR2 YYREEE (reference sequence). V gave up 0 bases and J gave up 6 bases; unmatched junction bases: 2. The CDR3 region is CASSLGLAGGLNEQFF. DNA of the CDR3: TGTGCCAGCAGCTTGGGACTAGCGGGGGGGCTCAATGAGCAGTTCTTC.

The chain is built from TRBV6-5 and TRBJ1-2, with D perhaps TRBD1 (6 bases). CDR1 and CDR2 (germline): MNHEY, SVGAGI. The CDR3 totals 13 residues. V lost 6 bases, J lost 10 bases, and 18 bases lay in between. CDR3 sequence reads: CASSVTGKSDYTF. CDR3 DNA sequence: TGTGCCAGCAGCGTAACAGGGAAAAGTGACTACACCTTC.

The rearrangement uses TRBV7-9 and TRBJ2-1; 16 bases line up with TRBD2. The junction had 6 bases not matched to a gene; V was cut back by 5 bases and J by 2 bases. The CDR3 spans 18 residues. CDR1 SEHNR and CDR2 FQNEAQ come from the germline V gene (reference sequence). CDR3 in DNA: TGTGCCAGCAGCGCGGGACTAGCGGGGGGGAGTGCCTACAATGAGCAGTTCTTC. Translation: CASSAGLAGGSAYNEQFF.

This clone was found a few times. This CDR3 reads CASSGTGQGTETQYF. The DNA for the CDR3 is TGCGCCAGCAGCGGGACGGGACAGGGGACGGAGACCCAGTACTTC. The chain has TRBV5-1 and TRBJ2-5; 10 nucleotides agree with TRBD1. This CDR3 is 15 amino acids long. The junction had 8 bases not matched to a gene; V was cut back by 4 bases and J by 5 bases. CDR1 SGHRS and CDR2 YFSETQ come from the germline V gene.

This chain joins TRBV24-1 and TRBJ2-7; 9 bases map to TRBD1. With 3 bases clipped from V and 4 bases from J, the junction kept 6 bases outside the gene matches. From germline, CDR1 is KGHDR and CDR2 SFDVKD. The CDR3 sequence is 15 residues long. The CDR3 protein is CATSDTGQGEYEQYF. CDR3 in DNA: TGTGCCACCAGTGATACGGGACAGGGAGAGTACGAGCAGTACTTC.

This chain connects TRBV6-6 to TRBJ1-2; 7 nucleotides agree with TRBD1. CDR3 length: 13 amino acids. V lost 4 bases and J lost 8; bases outside the gene matches: 7. Germline-derived CDR1 and CDR2 are MNHNY and SVGAGI (reference sequence). CDR3 DNA sequence: TGTGCCAGCAGTTCTACAGGGGATAGAGGCTACACCTTC. Its protein product is CASSSTGDRGYTF.